This entry lists 8 T cell receptor beta chains sequenced from one sample in a study of blood T cell repertoires in COVID-19. TCRdb's table, derived via immunoSEQ multiplex PCR, lists solely in-frame clones and lacks some. The table has about 42,000 clones, more than 70% seen once. The sample comprised peripheral blood. These receptors all come from a human donor in a cohort sampled during active COVID-19.

The J gene is TRBJ1-6, the V gene TRBV7-9; no clear D gene. This CDR3 is built from 13 residues. V lost 2 bases, J lost 6 bases, and 5 bases lay in between. The germline V gene has CDR1 SEHNR and CDR2 FQNEAQ (reference sequence). The CDR3 loop reads CASSLTGNSPLHF. In DNA form, the CDR3 reads TGTGCCAGCAGCTTAACCGGTAATTCACCCCTCCACTTT.

The J gene is TRBJ2-2, the V gene TRBV30; TRBD2 agrees at 9 bases. V lost 1 base to trimming and J lost 0 bases; unmatched junction nucleotides: 3. In germline, CDR1 is GTSNPN, CDR2 SVGIG (reference sequence). This CDR3 is 16 amino acids long. This CDR3 reads CAWSGLAGTNTGELFF. The CDR3, as DNA: TGTGCCTGGAGTGGGCTAGCGGGGACGAACACCGGGGAGCTGTTTTTT.

The table lists this clone with a few counts. This chain connects TRBV10-3 to TRBJ1-1; TRBD1 agrees at 8 bases. Germline V gene lookup returns CDR1 ENHRY and CDR2 SYGVKD. This CDR3 has 14 amino acids. V shed 6 bases and J 4 bases; nucleotides not matched to a gene: 7. The CDR3 protein is CAISMDRVGTEAFF. CDR3 in DNA: TGTGCCATCAGCATGGACAGGGTCGGCACTGAAGCTTTCTTT.

This clone has more than one count but fewer than ten. The rearrangement uses TRBV29-1 and TRBJ2-7; TRBD2 matches at 12 bases. There are 14 residues in the CDR3. The V gene end was trimmed by 4 bases and the J gene end by 7 bases; junction bases not matched to a gene: 8. Germline V lookup: CDR1 SQVTM, CDR2 ANQGSEA. The CDR3 region has the DNA TGCAGCGTTGTTACTACTAGCGGGGGGCGTGAGCAGTACTTC. Amino acid sequence: CSVVTTSGGREQYF.

The chain carries TRBV3-1 (or the pseudogene TRBV3-2) and TRBJ2-1; 13 nucleotides line up with TRBD2. The CDR3 is 14 residues long. Trimming took 3 bases from V and 7 from J; bases not matched to a gene: 0. Germline assignment: CDR1 LGHDT and CDR2 YNNKEL (reference sequence). DNA of the CDR3: TGTGCCAGCAGCCAGGGACTAGCGGGGAATGAGCAGTTCTTC. Amino acid sequence: CASSQGLAGNEQFF.

This chain connects TRBV30 to TRBJ1-2; a possible D gene is TRBD1 (5 bases). Germline V lookup: CDR1 GTSNPN, CDR2 SVGIG (reference sequence). The CDR3 totals 13 residues. V lost 1 base to trimming and J lost 8 bases, with 14 bases between them. Written as DNA, the CDR3 is TGTGCCTGGAGTGGTGGGCAGGGCCAGGGCTACACCTTC. Translating gives CAWSGGQGQGYTF. The full variable domain, its missing parts supplied by reference TRBV30 and TRBJ1-2, is SQTIHQWPATLVQPVGSPLSLECTVEGTSNPNLYWYRQAAGRGLQLLFYSVGIGQISSEVPQNLSASRPQDRQFILSSKKLLLSDSGFYLCAWSGGQGQGYTFGSGTRLTVV.

Judged by abundance, this clone is medium-sized (0.01 to 0.1%). This specimen includes other DNA sequences encoding the same CDR3. The CDR3: CAWSSGTYNEQFF. The CDR3 nucleotides are TGTGCCTGGTCTAGCGGAACCTACAATGAGCAGTTCTTC. The chain uses TRBV30 and TRBJ2-1; 7 nucleotides match TRBD2. V lost 5 bases and J lost 2; bases outside the gene matches: 3. Germline V gene data show CDR1 as GTSNPN and CDR2 as SVGIG (reference sequence). The CDR3 is made up of 13 amino acids.

The CDR3 DNA is TGCGCCAGCAGCCCGGGACAGGGAAGCGAGCAGTACTTC. It yields the protein CASSPGQGSEQYF. The chain is built from TRBV5-1 and TRBJ2-7; 9 nucleotides match TRBD1. Trimming took 4 bases from V and 6 from J; bases not matched to a gene: 5. The CDR3 runs 13 residues. CDR1 SGHRS and CDR2 YFSETQ come from the germline V gene.